The following is a T cell receptor beta chain sequence with its context. The data belong to a study of T cell responses to AZD1222 COVID-19 vaccine. There are 18 residues in the CDR3. CDR1 is LNHDA, CDR2 SQIVND, per germline (reference sequence). V was shortened by 0 bases and J by 0 bases, with 15 bases between the two germline ends. Sequencing used immunoSEQ multiplex PCR; TCRdb keeps in-frame clones, though not all of them. The data contain about 83,000 clones, approximately 90% of them seen just once; the ten biggest clones take up around 30%. This TCR came from an adult who received the AZD1222 COVID-19 vaccine. Sequencing was performed on peripheral blood, taken 28 days after the second AZD1222 dose. This chain connects TRBV19 to TRBJ2-1; a possible D gene is TRBD2 (5 bases). Here the CDR3 DNA reads TGTGCCAGTAGTATAGAGTCTGGAAGCGGTATCTCCTACAATGAGCAGTTCTTC. Amino acids: CASSIESGSGISYNEQFF.